A selection of T cell receptor beta chains follows, all from one sample in a study of blood T cell repertoires in COVID-19. Sequencing was performed with immunoSEQ multiplex PCR; in TCRdb, only in-frame clones are kept and a portion is missing. The table includes around 700,000 clones, 75% to 90% detected once. Material for sequencing was peripheral blood. These TCRs come from a woman aged 18-29 years with acute or convalescent COVID-19. Both conserved end residues are part of each CDR3. The D gene is left open where the match is weak. Clone size is stated in some rows and not others, as once, few, many or a class when expanded.

v_gene	j_gene	abundance	d_gene	CDR3nt	CDR3aa
TRBV5-1	TRBJ1-2	.	.	TGCGCCAGCAGCTCGGGGCCGGACAGATTTTACTTCTATGGCTACACCTTC	CASSSGPDRFYFYGYTF
TRBV10-1	TRBJ2-2	.	TRBD2	TGCGCCGGTTGTACGGGGGGGCAAGGCGGGGAGCTGTTTTTT	CAGCTGGQGGELFF
TRBV19	TRBJ2-5	.	TRBD1	TGTGCCAGTAGTAAGACGACGGGACAGATGAAAGAGACCCAGTACTTC	CASSKTTGQMKETQYF
TRBV5-1	TRBJ1-1	.	TRBD1	TGCGCCAGCAGCCCCCTGACAGGGACTGAAGCTTTCTTT	CASSPLTGTEAFF
TRBV4-3	TRBJ2-7	.	TRBD1	TGCGCCAGCAGCCAAGCGTATCGGCAGGGGGCGTACGAGCAGTACTTC	CASSQAYRQGAYEQYF
TRBV5-1	TRBJ1-1	.	.	TGCGCCAGCAGCTCGAGTGGTGATACTGAAGCTTTCTTT	CASSSSGDTEAFF
TRBV7-3	TRBJ2-3	.	.	TGTGCCAGCAGCTTGTTAGGGGCCGATACAGATACGCAGTATTTT	CASSLLGADTDTQYF
TRBV3-1/TRBV3-2	TRBJ1-1	.	.	TGTGCCAGCACAGACCTCAGGGAGAACACTGAAGCTTTCTTT	CASTDLRENTEAFF
TRBV6-2/TRBV6-3	TRBJ1-6	.	.	TGTGCCAGCAGTTACTCGGACAGATCCAATTCACCCCTCCACTTT	CASSYSDRSNSPLHF
TRBV27	TRBJ2-2	.	.	TGTGCCAGCAGTCTAAACACCGGGGAGCTGTTTTTT	CASSLNTGELFF
TRBV2	TRBJ1-5	.	.	TGTGCCAGCACCAGGGACAAAGATCAGCCCCAGCATTTT	CASTRDKDQPQHF
TRBV27	TRBJ2-7	many	.	TGTGCCAGCAGTTTATCGAGTGGAGCGGGTGAGCAGTACTTC	CASSLSSGAGEQYF
TRBV5-1	TRBJ1-2	few	.	TGCGCCAGCACCACTTTCTCCGGGGGTTCTAACTATGGCTACACCTTC	CASTTFSGGSNYGYTF
TRBV5-1	TRBJ1-3	.	.	TGCGCCAGCAGCTTGGGCTGGGGGGACACCATATATTTT	CASSLGWGDTIYF
TRBV5-4	TRBJ2-7	.	.	TGTGCCAGCAGCTTTGGACAGACCTACGAGCAGTACTTC	CASSFGQTYEQYF
TRBV7-2	TRBJ1-2	.	TRBD1	TGTGCCAGCAGTTCGGGACAGACTAACTATGGCTACACCTTC	CASSSGQTNYGYTF
TRBV11-2	TRBJ1-2	.	.	TGTGCCAGCAGCTTAGGGGGCAATAACTATGGCTACACCTTC	CASSLGGNNYGYTF
TRBV4-2	TRBJ1-4	few	TRBD1	TGTGCCAGCCGACAAACCGGGACAGGGGATGAAAAACTGTTTTTT	CASRQTGTGDEKLFF
TRBV2	TRBJ1-1	.	.	TGTGCCAGCAGTGGGGGTATAGGGGCTGAAGCTTTCTTT	CASSGGIGAEAFF
TRBV5-4	TRBJ2-2	.	.	TGTGCCAGCAGCCCGGGATCCCGGTCCGGGGAGCTGTTTTTT	CASSPGSRSGELFF
TRBV6-5	TRBJ1-2	.	TRBD1	TGTGCCAGCAGTTACACCGGGACAGATAACTATGGCTACACCTTC	CASSYTGTDNYGYTF
TRBV7-7	TRBJ2-2	.	.	TGTGCCAGCAGCTTTGGGCCGAACACCGGGGAGCTGTTTTTT	CASSFGPNTGELFF
TRBV20-1	TRBJ1-2	.	.	TGCAGTGCTAGTCCGCGGGGGAGGGAGAACTATGGCTACACCTTC	CSASPRGRENYGYTF
TRBV7-2	TRBJ1-2	.	.	TGTGCCAGCAGTGGTATTCCGGTGGATGGCTACACCTTC	CASSGIPVDGYTF
TRBV25-1	TRBJ1-1	once	.	TGTGCCAGCAGTGGGCCGGGACGGGAGTTCAACACTGAAGCTTTCTTT	CASSGPGREFNTEAFF
TRBV6-5	TRBJ1-1	.	.	TGTGCCAGCAGACGACAGGTGGGGAACACTGAAGCTTTCTTT	CASRRQVGNTEAFF
TRBV7-9	TRBJ2-7	.	.	TGTGCCAGCGCCACCCCGAGGACCTACGAGCAGTACTTC	CASATPRTYEQYF
TRBV7-2	TRBJ2-7	.	TRBD1	TGTGCCAGCAGCCCAACAGGGGTTTCCCCCTACGAGCAGTACTTC	CASSPTGVSPYEQYF
TRBV3-1/TRBV3-2	TRBJ1-1	.	TRBD1	TGTGCCAGCAGCCATCTCAGGGGGATCACTGAAGCTTTCTTT	CASSHLRGITEAFF
TRBV6-5	TRBJ1-5	.	.	TGTGCCAGCAGCGAGGGTCAGGGCAATCAGCCCCAGCATTTT	CASSEGQGNQPQHF
TRBV4-3	TRBJ2-1	.	TRBD2	TGCGCCAGCACGTCAGCGGGGTATAATGAGCAGTTCTTC	CASTSAGYNEQFF
TRBV9	TRBJ2-3	once	TRBD1	TGTGCCAGCAGCGTACCTACGGCCCCTTCCCACCGGGACAGGGTCAGGGATACGCAGTATTTT	CASSVPTAPSHRDRVRDTQYF
TRBV7-2	TRBJ2-7	.	TRBD1	TGTGCCAGCAGCTTAACGCTACAGGGGGCTCCCTACGAGCAGTACTTC	CASSLTLQGAPYEQYF
TRBV21-1	TRBJ1-5	.	.	TGTGCCAGCGACAGGGTGAATCAGCCCCAGCATTTT	CASDRVNQPQHF
TRBV6-4	TRBJ2-3	.	.	TGTGCCAGCAGTGCCGGGGACACAGATACGCAGTATTTT	CASSAGDTDTQYF
TRBV2	TRBJ2-3	.	TRBD2	TGTGCCACCAGGTCGGGCGGGGGAAGCACAGATACGCAGTATTTT	CATRSGGGSTDTQYF
TRBV27	TRBJ1-5	.	.	TGTGCCACCGCAAGCGGGGTTGGCGTGGGCAATCAGCCCCAGCATTTT	CATASGVGVGNQPQHF
TRBV28	TRBJ2-7	.	TRBD1	TGTGCCAGCAGTTTATTACAGGGGGCCCAAACCTACGAGCAGTACTTC	CASSLLQGAQTYEQYF
TRBV5-1	TRBJ2-1	.	TRBD1	TGCGCCAGCAGCCACGGACAGGGTAAGGGGGGAACCCACAATGAGCAGTTCTTC	CASSHGQGKGGTHNEQFF
TRBV19	TRBJ2-3	.	TRBD1	TGTGCCAGCGGACAGGGCTTCGATACGCAGTATTTT	CASGQGFDTQYF
TRBV14	TRBJ2-7	.	.	TGTGCCACCTCGTACAGGAGCTCCTACGAGCAGTACTTC	CATSYRSSYEQYF
TRBV24-1	TRBJ2-3	.	TRBD2	TGTGCCACCAGTGATTCCGGTAGCGGGGGGATCACAGATACGCAGTATTTT	CATSDSGSGGITDTQYF
TRBV5-1	TRBJ2-1	.	.	TGCGCCAGCAGCTTCGTGGCTCGGGGTGAGCAGTTCTTC	CASSFVARGEQFF
TRBV7-6	TRBJ1-4	.	.	TGTGCCAGCAGCTTAGAAGCCTCAACTAATGAAAAACTGTTTTTT	CASSLEASTNEKLFF
TRBV12-3/TRBV12-4	TRBJ2-5	.	.	TGTGCCAGCAGTTTTCTGGGGGCAGAGACCCAGTACTTC	CASSFLGAETQYF
TRBV7-8	TRBJ2-2	.	TRBD2	TGTGCCAGCAGCTCCGCGGGAGGCACCGGGGAGCTGTTTTTT	CASSSAGGTGELFF
TRBV7-9	TRBJ2-1	.	TRBD1	TGTGCCAGCAGCTCAGAGGGGGCGCTGGTCGACCTCTACAATGAGCAGTTCTTC	CASSSEGALVDLYNEQFF
TRBV7-9	TRBJ1-5	.	TRBD1	TGTGCCAGCAGCTCCGGACAGGGTGAGGATCAGCCCCAGCATTTT	CASSSGQGEDQPQHF
TRBV6-1	TRBJ1-6	few	.	TGTGCCAGCAGTGAAGCAGCGGGACGTATGGGGAGTTCACCCCTCCACTTT	CASSEAAGRMGSSPLHF
TRBV7-8	TRBJ2-1	.	TRBD2	TGTGCCAGCAGCCCCCAGGCGGGGGGGAGGAATGAGCAGTTCTTC	CASSPQAGGRNEQFF
TRBV9	TRBJ1-2	.	.	TGTGCCAGCAGCGTAGGCAGAGGGAGCTATGGCTACACCTTC	CASSVGRGSYGYTF
TRBV2	TRBJ2-6	once	TRBD1	TGTGCCAGCAGCGGGGACAGGGGGGCTGGGGCCAACGTCCTGACTTTC	CASSGDRGAGANVLTF
TRBV5-8	TRBJ1-5	.	.	TGTGCCAGCAGCTTGGGGGAGGGAAGGCAGCCCCAGCATTTT	CASSLGEGRQPQHF
TRBV30	TRBJ1-5	.	TRBD1	TGTGCCTGTGGCCGGGACAGGGGGCCCCGAGGAAGTCAGCCCCAGCATTTT	CACGRDRGPRGSQPQHF
TRBV5-1	TRBJ1-1	.	.	TGCGCCAGCAGACCCGGACAGTTTAGGGACTATTGGGCTTTCTTT	CASRPGQFRDYWAFF
TRBV4-3	TRBJ1-5	.	.	TGCGCCAGCAGCCAGGATTGGGCCAGCGGGCATCAGCCCCAGCATTTT	CASSQDWASGHQPQHF
TRBV5-6	TRBJ1-1	many	.	TGTGCCAGCAGCTGGATCACAGGGGAAGCTTTCTTT	CASSWITGEAFF